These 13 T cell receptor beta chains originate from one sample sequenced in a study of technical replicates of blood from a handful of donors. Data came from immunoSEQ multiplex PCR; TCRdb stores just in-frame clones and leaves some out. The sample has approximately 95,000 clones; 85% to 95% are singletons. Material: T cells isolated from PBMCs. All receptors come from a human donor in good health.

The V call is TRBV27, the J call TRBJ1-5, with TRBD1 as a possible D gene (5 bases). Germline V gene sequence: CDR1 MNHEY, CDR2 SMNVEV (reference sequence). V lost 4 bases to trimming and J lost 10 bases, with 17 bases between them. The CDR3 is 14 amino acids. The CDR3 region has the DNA TGTGCCAGCAGTTCATTGGCAGGGTTTGATCCCCAGCATTTT. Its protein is CASSSLAGFDPQHF.

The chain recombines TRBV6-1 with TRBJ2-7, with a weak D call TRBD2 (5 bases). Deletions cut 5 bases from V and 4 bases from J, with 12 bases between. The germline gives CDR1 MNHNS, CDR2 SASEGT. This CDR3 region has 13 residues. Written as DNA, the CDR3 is TGTGCCAGCAGTTCCGTGGGAGTATACGAGCAGTACTTC. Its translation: CASSSVGVYEQYF.

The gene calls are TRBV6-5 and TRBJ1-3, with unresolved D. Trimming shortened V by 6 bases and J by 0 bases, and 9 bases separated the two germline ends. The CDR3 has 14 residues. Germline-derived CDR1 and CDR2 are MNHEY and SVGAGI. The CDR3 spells CASRVHVSGNTIYF. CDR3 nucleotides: TGTGCCAGCAGGGTACACGTCTCTGGAAACACCATATATTTT.

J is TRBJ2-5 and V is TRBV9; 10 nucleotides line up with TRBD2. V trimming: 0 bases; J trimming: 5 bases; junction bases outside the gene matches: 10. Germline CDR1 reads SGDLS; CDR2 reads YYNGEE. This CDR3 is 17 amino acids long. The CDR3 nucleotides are TGTGCCAGCAGCGTAGTAGGACTAGCGGCTTCAGAGGAGACCCAGTACTTC. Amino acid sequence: CASSVVGLAASEETQYF.

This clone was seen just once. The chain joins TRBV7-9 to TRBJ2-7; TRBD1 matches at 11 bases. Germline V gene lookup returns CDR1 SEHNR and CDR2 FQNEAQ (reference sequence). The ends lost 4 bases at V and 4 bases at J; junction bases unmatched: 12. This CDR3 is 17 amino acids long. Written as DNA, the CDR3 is TGTGCCAGCAGCTCACCTGTTTGGGACAGGGGGACTTACGAGCAGTACTTC. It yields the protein CASSSPVWDRGTYEQYF.

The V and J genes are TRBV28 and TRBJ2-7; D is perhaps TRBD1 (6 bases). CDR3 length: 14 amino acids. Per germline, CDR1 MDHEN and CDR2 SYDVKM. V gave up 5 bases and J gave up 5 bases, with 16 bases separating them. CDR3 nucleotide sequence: TGTGCCAGCAGTCCCCACCAGGGGTCGGACGAGCAGTACTTC. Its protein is CASSPHQGSDEQYF.

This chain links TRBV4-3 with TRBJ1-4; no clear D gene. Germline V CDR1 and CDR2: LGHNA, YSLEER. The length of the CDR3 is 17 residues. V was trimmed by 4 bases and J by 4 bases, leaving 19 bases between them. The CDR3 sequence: CASSRTGSLAFNEKLFF. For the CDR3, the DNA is TGCGCCAGCAGCCGAACGGGGTCGCTAGCGTTTAATGAAAAACTGTTTTTT.

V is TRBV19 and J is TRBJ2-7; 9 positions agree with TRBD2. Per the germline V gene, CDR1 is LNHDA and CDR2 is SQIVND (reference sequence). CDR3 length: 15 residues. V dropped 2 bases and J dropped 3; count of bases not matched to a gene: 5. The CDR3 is CASSIPGLASYEQYF. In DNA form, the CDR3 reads TGTGCCAGTAGTATACCGGGACTAGCTAGCTACGAGCAGTACTTC.

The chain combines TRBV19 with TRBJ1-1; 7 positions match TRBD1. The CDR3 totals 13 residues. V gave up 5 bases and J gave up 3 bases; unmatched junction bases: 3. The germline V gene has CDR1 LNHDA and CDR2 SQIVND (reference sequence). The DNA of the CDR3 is TGTGCCAGTAGTCCGGGACAGCACACTGAAGCTTTCTTT. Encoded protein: CASSPGQHTEAFF.

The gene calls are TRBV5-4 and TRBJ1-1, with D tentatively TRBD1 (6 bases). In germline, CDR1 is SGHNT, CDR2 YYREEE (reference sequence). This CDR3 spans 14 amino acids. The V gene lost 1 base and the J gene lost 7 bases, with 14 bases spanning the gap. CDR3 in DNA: TGTGCCAGCAGCTTGTCGAACAGGGTGGATGAAGCTTTCTTT. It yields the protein CASSLSNRVDEAFF. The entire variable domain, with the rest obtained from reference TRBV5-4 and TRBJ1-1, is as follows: ETGVTQSPTHLIKTRGQQVTLRCSSQSGHNTVSWYQQALGQGPQFIFQYYREEENGRGNFPPRFSGLQFPNYSSELNVNALELDDSALYLCASSLSNRVDEAFFGQGTRLTVV.

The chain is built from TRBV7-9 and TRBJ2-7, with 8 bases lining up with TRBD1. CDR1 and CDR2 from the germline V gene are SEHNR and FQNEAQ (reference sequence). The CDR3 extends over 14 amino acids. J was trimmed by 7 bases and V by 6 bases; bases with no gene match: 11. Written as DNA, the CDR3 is TGTGCCAGCAGTTCGGGACAGGTGATCGGGGAGCAGTACTTC. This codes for CASSSGQVIGEQYF.

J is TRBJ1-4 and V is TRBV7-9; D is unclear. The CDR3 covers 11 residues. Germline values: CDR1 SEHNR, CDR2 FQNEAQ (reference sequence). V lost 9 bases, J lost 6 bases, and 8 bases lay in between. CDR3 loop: CASPSYEKLFF. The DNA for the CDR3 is TGTGCCAGTCCTTCCTATGAAAAACTGTTTTTT.

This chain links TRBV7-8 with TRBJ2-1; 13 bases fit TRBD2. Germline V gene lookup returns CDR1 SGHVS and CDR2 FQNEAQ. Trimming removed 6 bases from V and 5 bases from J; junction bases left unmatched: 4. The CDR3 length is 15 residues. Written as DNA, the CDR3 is TGTGCCAGCAGGCGACTAGCGGGAGGTAACAATGAGCAGTTCTTC. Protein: CASRRLAGGNNEQFF.